This T cell receptor (beta chain) was found in a study of OX40 agonist ivuxolimab in advanced cancers. Findings and limits, study-wide: Some of the nonresponding patients also showed low levels of normalized T-cell clonal expansion.

The CDR3 spans 14 residues. Germline-derived CDR1 and CDR2 are SGDLS and YYNGEE. The junction had 5 bases not matched to a gene; V was cut back by 4 bases and J by 2 bases. This table comes from immunoSEQ multiplex PCR, and its TCRdb copy is limited to in-frame clones, with some not included. Found here are fewer than 60,000 clones, 75% to 80% of them singletons; the top ten hold roughly 7.3%. Details on this clone: What it recognizes is unknown.

The chain has TRBV9 and TRBJ2-5; 7 nucleotides agree with TRBD1. The clonotype originates from an adult with an advanced solid tumor such as melanoma, head and neck, liver or kidney cancer. The sequencing here drew on CD4+ or CD8+ T cells sorted from blood, taken in a trial of the OX40 agonist ivuxolimab. CDR3 in amino acids: CASSIQTGQETQYF. The CDR3 nucleotides read TGTGCCAGCAGCATACAGACAGGGCAAGAGACCCAGTACTTC.